This TCR beta chain was recorded in a study of CD8 T cells in ankylosing spondylitis. Findings and caveats of the study: Disease-linked clones reportedly concentrated significantly in matched ankylosing spondylitis synovial fluid. A CD8+ phenotype characterized the disease-linked clones, which were relatively rare in peripheral blood. A motif in TCR beta, a set of eight highly homologous variants, appeared characteristic of ankylosing spondylitis blood. Some motif variants were previously reported in reactive arthritis synovial fluid and blood.

Libraries of TCR beta came from quantitative 5'-RACE with molecular barcodes. TCRdb called the 5' RACE reads again in MiXCR, with one record for every CDR3 protein. The sample shows a few hundred thousand distinct CDR3 sequences, about an eighth of them seen only once. The germline V gene encodes CDR1 MNHNS and CDR2 SASEGT. This CDR3 comprises 17 residues. Trimming cost V 5 bases and J 0 bases, with 16 bases left between them. With regard to this clonotype: The target antigen is unknown.

Input material: blood, either unsorted or a sorted T cell fraction (not recorded which). The TCR comes from a male donor with ankylosing spondylitis. The chain employs TRBV6-1 and TRBJ1-4, with D tentatively TRBD1 (5 bases). DNA of the CDR3: TGTGCCAGCAGTCCAAGAGGGGACGGCGCAACTAATGAAAAACTGTTTTTT. It encodes CASSPRGDGATNEKLFF.